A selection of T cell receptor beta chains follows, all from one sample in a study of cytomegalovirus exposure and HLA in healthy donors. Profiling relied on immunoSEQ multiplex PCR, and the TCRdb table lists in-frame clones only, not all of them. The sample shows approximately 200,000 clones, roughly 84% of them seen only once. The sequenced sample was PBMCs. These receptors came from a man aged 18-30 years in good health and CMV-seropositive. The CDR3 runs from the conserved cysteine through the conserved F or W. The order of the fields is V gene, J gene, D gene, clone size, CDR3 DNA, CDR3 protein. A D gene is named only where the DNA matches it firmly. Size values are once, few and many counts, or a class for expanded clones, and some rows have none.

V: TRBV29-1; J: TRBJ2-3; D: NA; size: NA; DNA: TGCAGCGTTGCCCCCCCAGGAGGTACGCAGTATTTT; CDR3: CSVAPPGGTQYF
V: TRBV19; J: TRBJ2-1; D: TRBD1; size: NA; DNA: TGTGCCAGTAGCCCAGGGGGAGAATACAATGAGCAGTTCTTC; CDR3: CASSPGGEYNEQFF
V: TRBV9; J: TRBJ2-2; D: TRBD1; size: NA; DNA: TGTGCCAGCAGGGGACAGGGGGCGCGTCCGGACGGGGAGCTGTTTTTT; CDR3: CASRGQGARPDGELFF
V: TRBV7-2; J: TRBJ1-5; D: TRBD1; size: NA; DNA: TGTGCCAGCAGTAGAACAGGGGGGCCCCAGCATTTT; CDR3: CASSRTGGPQHF
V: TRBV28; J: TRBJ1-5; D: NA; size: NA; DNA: TGTGCCAGCAGTTTCAGTCAGCCCCAGCATTTT; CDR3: CASSFSQPQHF
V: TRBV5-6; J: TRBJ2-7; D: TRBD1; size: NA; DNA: TGTGCCAGCAGCCTCCCCCCGGGACAGAGCTCCTACGAGCAGTACTTC; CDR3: CASSLPPGQSSYEQYF
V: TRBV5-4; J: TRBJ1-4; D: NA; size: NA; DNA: TGTGCCAGCAGCCCCGGACGGGGTGAAAAACTGTTTTTT; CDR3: CASSPGRGEKLFF
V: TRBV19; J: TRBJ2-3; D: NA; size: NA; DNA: TGTGCCACTGAGGCTTTAGGAGGCGATACGCAGTATTTT; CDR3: CATEALGGDTQYF
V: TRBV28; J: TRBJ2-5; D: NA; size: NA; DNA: TGTGCCAGCACCCCTCAGGATCAAGAGACCCAGTACTTC; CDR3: CASTPQDQETQYF
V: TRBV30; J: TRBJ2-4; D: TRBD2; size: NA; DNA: TGTGCCTGGAGTGAAGGGACTAGCCACAACATTCAGTACTTC; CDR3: CAWSEGTSHNIQYF
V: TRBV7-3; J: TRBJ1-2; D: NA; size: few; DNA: TGTGCCAGCAGCTTAAGAGCGTCAGCTGACTATGGCTACACCTTC; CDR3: CASSLRASADYGYTF
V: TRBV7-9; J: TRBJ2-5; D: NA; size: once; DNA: TGTGCCAGCAGCTTTTCCGGGGCCCAGTACTTC; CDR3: CASSFSGAQYF
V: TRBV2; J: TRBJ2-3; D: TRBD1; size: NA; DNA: TGTGCCAGCAGTGCCGGGACAGGGAACACAGATACGCAGTATTTT; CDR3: CASSAGTGNTDTQYF
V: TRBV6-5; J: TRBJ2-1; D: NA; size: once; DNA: TGTGCCAGCAGGCAGAGTGGGAGTCTAAATGAGCAGTTCTTC; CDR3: CASRQSGSLNEQFF
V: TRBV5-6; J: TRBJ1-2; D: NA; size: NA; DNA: TGTGCCAGCAGCCTCGGTACCGGCTACACCTTC; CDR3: CASSLGTGYTF
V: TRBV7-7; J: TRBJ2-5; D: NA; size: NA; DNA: TGTGCCAGCAGCCCCCTTACTGAAGAGACCCAGTACTTC; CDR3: CASSPLTEETQYF
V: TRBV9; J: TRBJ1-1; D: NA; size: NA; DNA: TGTGCCAGCAGCGCTTTGTCGGGGCAGGGACTTACTGAAGCTTTCTTT; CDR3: CASSALSGQGLTEAFF
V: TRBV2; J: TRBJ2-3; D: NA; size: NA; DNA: TGTGCCAGCGAGATCGACACAGATACGCAGTATTTT; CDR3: CASEIDTDTQYF
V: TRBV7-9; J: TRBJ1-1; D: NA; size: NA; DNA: TGTGCCAGCAGTCCCGACAGGATAGACACTGAAGCTTTCTTT; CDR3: CASSPDRIDTEAFF
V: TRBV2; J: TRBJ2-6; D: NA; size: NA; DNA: TGTGCCAGCAGTGAAACGGACTTCTCTGGGGCCAACGTCCTGACTTTC; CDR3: CASSETDFSGANVLTF
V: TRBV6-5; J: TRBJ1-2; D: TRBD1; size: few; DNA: TGTGCCAGCAGGTCCAACAGGGGGCAGGGCTACACCTTC; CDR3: CASRSNRGQGYTF
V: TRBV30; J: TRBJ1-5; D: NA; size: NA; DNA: TGTGCCTGGAGTGTGCAGGGAGGGGATCAGCCCCAGCATTTT; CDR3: CAWSVQGGDQPQHF
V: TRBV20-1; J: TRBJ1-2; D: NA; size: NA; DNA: TGCAGTGCCCGAGCTTATGGCTACACCTTC; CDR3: CSARAYGYTF
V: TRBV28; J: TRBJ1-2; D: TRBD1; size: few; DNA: TGTGCCAGCAGTTTCCCGGTGGAGGGGGCGTATGGCTACACCTTC; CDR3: CASSFPVEGAYGYTF
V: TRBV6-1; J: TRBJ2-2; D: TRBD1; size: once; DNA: TGTGCCAGCAGTGAAGAAGGCAGGGGGACCGGGGAGCTGTTTTTT; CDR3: CASSEEGRGTGELFF